This T cell receptor beta chain is from a study of graft-versus-host responses after intestinal transplantation. This clone was counted only a few times. Study findings and constraints: Present in recipient marrow, GvH clones included some that appeared first in ileum or blood.

The germline V gene encodes CDR1 SQVTM and CDR2 ANQGSEA. The CDR3 totals 13 residues. The junction had 7 bases not matched to a gene; V was cut back by 6 bases and J by 4 bases. Some clones are missing from TCRdb's copy, which holds only in-frame ones; the method was immunoSEQ multiplex PCR. The sample lists over 20,000 clones, 40% occurring once. Investigators plated 200,000 CFSE-labeled responder cells together with 200,000 irradiated stimulator cells labeled with violet dye. This sequence originates from a human patient who received an intestinal transplant. The sample here was alloreactive CD4+ T cells from a mixed lymphocyte reaction culture, taken before intestinal transplant. Specified subset: CFSE-low proliferating T cells sorted from roughly 6-day pre-transplant mixed lymphocyte reaction (GvH or HvG direction). The chain employs TRBV29-1 and TRBJ1-1; 8 nucleotides match TRBD1. CDR3 in amino acids: CSVYQGAGTEAFF. For the CDR3, the DNA is TGCAGCGTGTATCAGGGGGCTGGCACTGAAGCTTTCTTT.